The entry below gives a single T cell receptor beta chain sequence along with its context. A read error may account for a junction end that differs from germline. This record comes from a study of blood T cells in healthy people across ages. PCR was performed a second time for roughly 7 to 12 cycles using a sample-barcoded 5' primer and a J-beta primer mix. TCRdb processed the 5' RACE reads anew with MiXCR; each CDR3 protein has one entry. The data contain roughly 1,700,000 distinct CDR3 sequences, approximately 30% of them singletons. Germline assignment: CDR1 MDHEN and CDR2 SYDVKM. The CDR3 runs 15 residues.

The specimen sequenced was blood. The chain recombines TRBV28 with TRBJ1-2; D perhaps matches TRBD1 (6 bases). The sequence was collected from a woman aged 30 to 39 in good health. In nucleotides, the CDR3 is TGTGCCAGCAGCTTCATTAATCAGGGGTACTATGGCTACATCTTC. Its translation: CASSFINQGYYGYIF.